The 6 T cell receptor beta chains below all came from one sample that was sequenced in a study of blood T cell repertoires in COVID-19. Sequenced by immunoSEQ multiplex PCR; TCRdb stores in-frame clones only, minus some. The profile shows approximately 200,000 clones, approximately 90% of them singletons. The sample was peripheral blood. The receptors derive from a woman aged 30 to 39 with acute or convalescent COVID-19.

This clone was counted a single time. The chain employs TRBV11-3 and TRBJ1-1; 7 nucleotides line up with TRBD1. From germline, CDR1 is SGHNT and CDR2 YENEEA. The CDR3 covers 12 residues. Trimming took 5 bases from V and 11 from J; bases not matched to a gene: 8. The CDR3 loop is CASSLQGLGAFF. Written as DNA, the CDR3 is TGTGCCAGCAGCCTACAGGGGCTGGGGGCTTTCTTT.

Many counts were recorded for this clone. This chain links TRBV7-9 with TRBJ1-2, with D possibly being TRBD1 (6 bases). The CDR3 contains 13 residues. Germline V lookup: CDR1 SEHNR, CDR2 FQNEAQ (reference sequence). The V end was cut by 6 bases, the J end by 5 bases, with 13 bases between. CDR3 protein: CASRLGAGYGYTF. CDR3 in DNA: TGTGCCAGCAGGTTGGGGGCAGGGTATGGCTACACCTTC.

CDR3 in DNA: TGTGCCAGCAGCCATGGACACCCCGCCACCTACGAGCAGTACTTC. Its protein is CASSHGHPATYEQYF. V is TRBV3-1 (or the pseudogene TRBV3-2) and J is TRBJ2-7, with D possibly matching TRBD1 (5 bases). Per germline, CDR1 LGHDT and CDR2 YNNKEL (reference sequence). V was cut by 3 bases and J by 2 bases, with 14 bases left in between. The CDR3 consists of 15 residues.

This chain joins TRBV15 and TRBJ2-1, with 7 bases matching TRBD2. The germline gives CDR1 LNHNV, CDR2 YYDKDF (reference sequence). This CDR3 is built from 13 residues. Trimming took 0 bases from V and 8 from J; bases not matched to a gene: 1. CDR3 amino acids: CATSREGGDEQFF. The DNA for the CDR3 is TGTGCCACCAGCAGAGAGGGGGGGGATGAGCAGTTCTTC. The variable domain in full, completed from reference TRBV15 and TRBJ2-1, reads DAMVIQNPRYQVTQFGKPVTLSCSQTLNHNVMYWYQQKSSQAPKLLFHYYDKDFNNEADTPDNFQSRRPNTSFCFLDIRSPGLGDTAMYLCATSREGGDEQFFGPGTRLTVL.

In its sample, this clone was seen once. This chain uses TRBV19 with TRBJ2-1; TRBD2 matches at 10 bases. The CDR3 runs to 16 residues. Unmatched junction bases numbered 12, after V lost 4 bases and J lost 9 bases. Germline values: CDR1 LNHDA, CDR2 SQIVND (reference sequence). The CDR3 reads CASSTNLAGVWGEQFF. The DNA of the CDR3 is TGTGCCAGTAGTACCAACCTAGCGGGAGTATGGGGTGAGCAGTTCTTC.

J is TRBJ2-7 and V is TRBV19; D might be TRBD1 (6 bases). The length of the CDR3 is 14 residues. Trimming cost V 3 bases and J 4 bases, with 13 bases left between them. The germline CDR1 and CDR2 sequences are LNHDA and SQIVND (reference sequence). The CDR3 is CASSIQGTQYEQYF. CDR3 nucleotide sequence: TGTGCCAGTAGTATCCAGGGGACCCAGTACGAGCAGTACTTC.